Following are 10 T cell receptor beta chains from one sample sequenced in a study of blood T cells in healthy people across ages. A second PCR, run for about 6 to 11 cycles, used a sample-barcoded 5' primer plus a J-beta primer mix. TCRdb re-called the 5' RACE reads with MiXCR, one entry per CDR3 protein. The data contain approximately 880,000 distinct CDR3 sequences, about 44% of them singletons. The sequencing input was blood. Receptor source: a man aged 25-40 years in good health.

This clonotype was counted a few times. J is TRBJ2-7 and V is TRBV6-2 or TRBV6-3; 9 positions agree with TRBD1. V trimming: 0 bases; J trimming: 3 bases; junction bases outside the gene matches: 18. CDR3 length: 20 residues. The V gene's germline CDR1 is MNHEY and CDR2 SVGEGT. The CDR3 sequence is CASSYSLEARSGQGVYEQYF. DNA of the CDR3: TGTGCCAGCAGTTACTCCCTTGAAGCGCGGTCGGGACAGGGAGTCTACGAGCAGTACTTC.

The J gene is TRBJ2-7, the V gene TRBV6-6; either TRBD1 or TRBD2 may supply D (6 bases each). The germline V and J ends were trimmed by 2 bases and 0 bases, with 11 bases remaining between them. Germline assignment: CDR1 MNHNY and CDR2 SVGAGI (reference sequence). This CDR3 has 15 amino acids. The CDR3 nucleotides are TGTGCCAGCAGTTACGTTGGGGGGCCCTCCTACGAGCAGTACTTC. Its translation is CASSYVGGPSYEQYF.

The chain combines TRBV12-3 or TRBV12-4 with TRBJ2-7, with 8 bases identical to TRBD2. The CDR3 has 16 amino acids. Germline trimming cut 5 bases from V and 2 bases from J; bases unmatched to any gene: 11. CDR3 in amino acids: CASSITAPGGTYEQYF. DNA of the CDR3: TGTGCCAGCAGTATTACAGCCCCGGGGGGGACCTACGAGCAGTACTTC.

As for this clonotype: One junction end does not reproduce the germline sequence, and a read error may be involved. V usage is TRBV2 and J usage is TRBJ1-5, with 7 bases that match TRBD1. Germline V lookup: CDR1 SNHLY, CDR2 FYNNEI. The CDR3 spans 15 residues. For the CDR3, the DNA is TGTGCCAGCAGTGTCGAGGCGAACAGGGGTCAGCCCCCGCATTTT. This gives the protein CASSVEANRGQPPHF. Looking up the rest from reference TRBV2 and TRBJ1-5 gives the full variable domain: EPEVTQTPSHQVTQMGQEVILRCVPISNHLYFYWYRQILGQKVEFLVSFYNNEISEKSEIFDDQFSVERPDGSNFTLKIRSTKLEDSAMYFCASSVEANRGQPPHFGDGTRLSIL.

The chain employs TRBV6-2 or TRBV6-3 and TRBJ2-3; D possibly corresponds to TRBD2 (5 bases). Between the trimmed V and J ends, which lost 0 bases and 5 bases, there was a span of 15 bases. The V gene's germline CDR1 is MNHEY and CDR2 SVGEGT. CDR3 size: 16 residues. Here the CDR3 DNA reads TGTGCCAGCAGTTACTCAGGACTGACTCTGGGAGATACGCAGTATTTT. Residues: CASSYSGLTLGDTQYF.

The chain combines TRBV24-1 with TRBJ2-1; D gene ambiguous. Trimming took off 7 bases at V and 6 bases at J, with 9 bases between the two ends. Germline CDR1 is KGHDR and CDR2 is SFDVKD. The CDR3 is 12 residues long. CDR3 bases: TGTGCCACCAGCCGTGACCTCAATGAGCAGTTCTTC. As protein: CATSRDLNEQFF.

The chain employs TRBV4-1 and TRBJ2-4; perhaps TRBD1 as D (6 bases). The assigned J gene may be wrong: the sequence end matches TRBJ2-7 better. The CDR3 totals 14 residues. From germline, CDR1 is MGHRA and CDR2 YSYEKL. DNA for the CDR3: TGCGCCAGCAGCCAAGACCAGGGGAACGACGAGCAGTACTTC. Encoded protein: CASSQDQGNDEQYF.

The chain recombines TRBV27 with TRBJ2-7, with D tentatively TRBD1 or TRBD2 (5 bases each). This CDR3 is 12 amino acids long. V dropped 2 bases and J dropped 6 bases, with 8 bases sitting between them. Germline V gene sequence: CDR1 MNHEY, CDR2 SMNVEV (reference sequence). CDR3: CASSLGDGEQYF. The DNA for the CDR3 is TGTGCCAGCAGTTTAGGGGACGGCGAGCAGTACTTC.

In the case of this clonotype: A much larger clone is a single base away; this may be a read error. The chain has TRBV13 and TRBJ2-7; tentative D call: TRBD1 (6 bases). TRBJ2-5 explains the end of the DNA better; the J call may be wrong. From germline, CDR1 is PRHDT and CDR2 FYEKMQ (reference sequence). The CDR3 is made up of 13 amino acids. CDR3 residues: CVSSLQGGETQYF. The CDR3 coding sequence is TGTGTCAGCAGCTTACAGGGTGGAGAGACCCAGTACTTC.

J is TRBJ2-1 and V is TRBV27; a possible D gene is TRBD1 (6 bases). The CDR3 has 14 amino acids. V gave up 6 bases and J gave up 6 bases, with 15 bases separating them. Germline CDR1 reads MNHEY; CDR2 reads SMNVEV (reference sequence). For the CDR3, the DNA is TGTGCCAGCAGGCCACACAGGGTTCCCAATGAGCAGTTCTTC. It specifies CASRPHRVPNEQFF.